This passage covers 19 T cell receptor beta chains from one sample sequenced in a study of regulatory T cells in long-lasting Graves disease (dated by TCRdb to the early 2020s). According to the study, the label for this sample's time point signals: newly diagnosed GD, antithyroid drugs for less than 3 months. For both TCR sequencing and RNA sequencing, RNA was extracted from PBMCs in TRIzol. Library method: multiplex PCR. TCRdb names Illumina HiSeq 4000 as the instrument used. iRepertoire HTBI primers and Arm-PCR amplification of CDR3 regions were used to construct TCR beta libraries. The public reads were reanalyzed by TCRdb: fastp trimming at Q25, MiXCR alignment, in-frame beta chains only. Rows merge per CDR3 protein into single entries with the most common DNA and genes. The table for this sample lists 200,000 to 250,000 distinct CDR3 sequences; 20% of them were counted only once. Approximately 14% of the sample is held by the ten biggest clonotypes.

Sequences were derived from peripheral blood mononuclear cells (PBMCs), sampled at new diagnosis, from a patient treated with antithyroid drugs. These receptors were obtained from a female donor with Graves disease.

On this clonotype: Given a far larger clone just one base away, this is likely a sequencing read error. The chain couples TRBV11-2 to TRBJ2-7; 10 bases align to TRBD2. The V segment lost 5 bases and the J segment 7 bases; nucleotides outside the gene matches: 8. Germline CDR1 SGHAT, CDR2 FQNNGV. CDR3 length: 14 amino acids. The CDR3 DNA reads TGTGCCAGCAGCAGGTCTAGCGGGGGAGATGAGCAGTACTTC. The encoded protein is CASSRSSGGDEQYF. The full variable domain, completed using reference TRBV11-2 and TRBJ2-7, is EAGVAQSPRYKIIEKRQSVAFWCNPISGHATLYWYQQILGQGPKLLIQFQNNGVVDDSQLPKDRFSAERLKGVDSTLKIQPAKLEDSAVYLCASSRSSGGDEQYFGPGTRLTVT.

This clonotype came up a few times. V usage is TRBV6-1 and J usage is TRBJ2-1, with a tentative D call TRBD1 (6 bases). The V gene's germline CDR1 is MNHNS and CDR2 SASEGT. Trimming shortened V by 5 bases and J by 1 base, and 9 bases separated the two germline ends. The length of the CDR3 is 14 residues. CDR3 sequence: CASSPGQSYNEQFF. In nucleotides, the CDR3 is TGTGCCAGCAGTCCCGGACAGTCCTACAATGAGCAGTTCTTC.

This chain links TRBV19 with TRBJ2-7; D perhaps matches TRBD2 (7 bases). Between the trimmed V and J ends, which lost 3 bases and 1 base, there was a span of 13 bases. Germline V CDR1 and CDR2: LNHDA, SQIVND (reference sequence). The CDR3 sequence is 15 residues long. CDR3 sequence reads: CASSISGGLSYEQYF. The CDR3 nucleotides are TGTGCCAGTAGTATTTCGGGGGGCCTATCCTACGAGCAGTACTTC. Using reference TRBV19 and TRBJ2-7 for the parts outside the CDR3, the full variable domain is DGGITQSPKYLFRKEGQNVTLSCEQNLNHDAMYWYRQDPGQGLRLIYYSQIVNDFQKGDIAEGYSVSREKKESFPLTVTSAQKNPTAFYLCASSISGGLSYEQYFGPGTRLTVT.

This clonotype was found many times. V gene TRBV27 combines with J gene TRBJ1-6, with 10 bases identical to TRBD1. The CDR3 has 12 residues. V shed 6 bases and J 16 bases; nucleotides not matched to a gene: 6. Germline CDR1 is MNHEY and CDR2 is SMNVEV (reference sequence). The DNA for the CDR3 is TGTGCCAGCAGCTCGGGACAGGGGCTACTCCACTTT. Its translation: CASSSGQGLLHF.

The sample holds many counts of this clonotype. The DNA for the CDR3 is TGTGCCAGCAGCCTTAGTGGGACAGGAAAGGACGAGCAGTACTTC. Translation gives CASSLSGTGKDEQYF. J is TRBJ2-7 and V is TRBV7-3; 8 nucleotides match TRBD1. The CDR3 loop spans 15 amino acids. The ends lost 5 bases at V and 5 bases at J; junction bases unmatched: 11. The germline gives CDR1 SGHTA, CDR2 FQGTGA.

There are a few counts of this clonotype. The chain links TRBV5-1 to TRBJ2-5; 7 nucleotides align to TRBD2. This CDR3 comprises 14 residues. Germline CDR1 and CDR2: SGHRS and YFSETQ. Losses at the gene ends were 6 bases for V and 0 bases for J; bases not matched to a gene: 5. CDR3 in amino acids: CASTSGEYQETQYF. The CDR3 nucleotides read TGCGCCAGCACTAGCGGAGAGTACCAAGAGACCCAGTACTTC.

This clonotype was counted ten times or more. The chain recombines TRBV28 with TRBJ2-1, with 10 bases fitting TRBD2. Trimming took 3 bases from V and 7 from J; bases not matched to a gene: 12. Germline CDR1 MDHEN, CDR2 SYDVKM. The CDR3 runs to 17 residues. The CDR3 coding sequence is TGTGCCAGCAGTTTGGGAGCGGGGGGGCGATTGAAAAATGAGCAGTTCTTC. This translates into CASSLGAGGRLKNEQFF.

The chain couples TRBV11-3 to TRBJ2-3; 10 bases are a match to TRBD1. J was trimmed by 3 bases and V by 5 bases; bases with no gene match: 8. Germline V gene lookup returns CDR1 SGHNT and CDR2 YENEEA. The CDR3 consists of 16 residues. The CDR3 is CASSPGPGQGTDTQYF. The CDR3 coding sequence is TGTGCCAGCAGCCCAGGACCGGGACAGGGGACAGATACGCAGTATTTT.

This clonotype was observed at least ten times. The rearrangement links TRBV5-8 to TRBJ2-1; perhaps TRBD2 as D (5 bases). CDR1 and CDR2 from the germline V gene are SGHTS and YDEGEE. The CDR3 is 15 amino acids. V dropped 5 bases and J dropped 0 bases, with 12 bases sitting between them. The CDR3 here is CASRERQSSYNEQFF. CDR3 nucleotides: TGTGCCAGCAGGGAGCGGCAGAGCTCCTACAATGAGCAGTTCTTC.

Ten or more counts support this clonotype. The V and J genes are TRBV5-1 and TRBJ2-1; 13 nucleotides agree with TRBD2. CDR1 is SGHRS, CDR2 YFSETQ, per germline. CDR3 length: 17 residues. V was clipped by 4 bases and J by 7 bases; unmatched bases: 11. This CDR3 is CASSLQPGLAGTNEQFF. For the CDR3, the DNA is TGCGCCAGCAGCCTACAACCGGGACTAGCGGGGACGAATGAGCAGTTCTTC.

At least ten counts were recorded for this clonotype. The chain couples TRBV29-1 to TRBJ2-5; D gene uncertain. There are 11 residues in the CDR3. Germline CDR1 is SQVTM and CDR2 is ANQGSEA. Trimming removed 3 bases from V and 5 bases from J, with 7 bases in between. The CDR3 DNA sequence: TGCAGCGTTGAGGTTGGGGAGACCCAGTACTTC. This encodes CSVEVGETQYF.

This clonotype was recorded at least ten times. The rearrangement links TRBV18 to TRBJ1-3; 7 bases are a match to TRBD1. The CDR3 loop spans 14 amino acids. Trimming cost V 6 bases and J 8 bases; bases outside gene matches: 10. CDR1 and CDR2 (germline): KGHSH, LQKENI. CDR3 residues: CASSLPGQQYTIYF. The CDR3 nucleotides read TGTGCCAGCTCCCTACCGGGACAGCAATACACCATATATTTT.

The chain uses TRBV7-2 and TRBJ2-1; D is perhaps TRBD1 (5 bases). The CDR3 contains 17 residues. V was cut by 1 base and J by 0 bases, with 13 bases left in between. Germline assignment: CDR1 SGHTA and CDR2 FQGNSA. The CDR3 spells CASSLVFVRASYNEQFF. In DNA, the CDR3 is TGTGCCAGCAGCTTAGTGTTTGTCAGGGCCTCCTACAATGAGCAGTTCTTC.

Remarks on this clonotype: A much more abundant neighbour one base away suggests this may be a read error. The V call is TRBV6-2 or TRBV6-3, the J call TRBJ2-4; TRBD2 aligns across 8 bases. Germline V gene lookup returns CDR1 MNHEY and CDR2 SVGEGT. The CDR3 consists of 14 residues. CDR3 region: CASNPGLARNIQYF. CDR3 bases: TGTGCCAGCAACCCAGGACTAGCCAGAAACATTCAGTACTTC.

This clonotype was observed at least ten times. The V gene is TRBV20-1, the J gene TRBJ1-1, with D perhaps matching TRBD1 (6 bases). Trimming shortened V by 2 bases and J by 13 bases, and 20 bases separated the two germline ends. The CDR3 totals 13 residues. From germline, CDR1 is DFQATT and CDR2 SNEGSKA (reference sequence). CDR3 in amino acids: CSARTQDSWRVFF. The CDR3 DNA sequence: TGCAGTGCTAGAACCCAGGACAGTTGGCGGGTTTTCTTT.

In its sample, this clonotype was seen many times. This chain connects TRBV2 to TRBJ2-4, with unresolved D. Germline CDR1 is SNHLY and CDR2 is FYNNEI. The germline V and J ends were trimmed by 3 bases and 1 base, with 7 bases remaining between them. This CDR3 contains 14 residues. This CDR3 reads CASSDSRAKNIQYF. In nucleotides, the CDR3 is TGTGCCAGCAGTGACTCCCGGGCCAAAAACATTCAGTACTTC.

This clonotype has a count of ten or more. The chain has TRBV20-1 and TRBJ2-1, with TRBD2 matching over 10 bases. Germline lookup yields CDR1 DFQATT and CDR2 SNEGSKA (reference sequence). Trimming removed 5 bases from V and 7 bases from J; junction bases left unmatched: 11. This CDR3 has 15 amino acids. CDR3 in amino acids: CSAGVTSGIANEQFF. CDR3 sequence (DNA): TGCAGTGCTGGCGTAACTAGCGGGATAGCGAATGAGCAGTTCTTC.

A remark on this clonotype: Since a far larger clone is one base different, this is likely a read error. The CDR3 region is CASSSIVTGPHQETQYF. CDR3 in DNA: TGTGCCAGCAGCTCGATCGTGACAGGCCCCCACCAAGAGACCCAGTACTTC. The chain is built from TRBV7-3 and TRBJ2-5; D may be TRBD1 (6 bases). The CDR3 has 17 residues. Germline V gene sequence: CDR1 SGHTA, CDR2 FQGTGA. V lost 4 bases, J lost 0 bases, and 18 bases lay in between.

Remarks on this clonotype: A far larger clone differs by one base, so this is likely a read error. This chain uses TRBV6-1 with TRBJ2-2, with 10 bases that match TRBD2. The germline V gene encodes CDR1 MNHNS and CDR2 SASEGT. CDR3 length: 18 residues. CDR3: CTSSPSIWTSGQAGELFF. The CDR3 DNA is TGTACCAGCAGTCCCTCGATTTGGACTAGCGGCCAGGCCGGGGAGCTGTTTTTT.